Listed here is a single T cell receptor (beta chain). This record comes from a study of T cells expressing NK-cell markers. The wider study: HCMV seropositivity characterized seven of the eight sequenced donors, and seronegativity one.

This CDR3 is built from 17 residues. cDNA encoding TCR beta was synthesized via 5'RACE template switching incorporating UMIs. From its re-call of the 5' RACE reads, TCRdb lists each CDR3 protein once, without DNA. The table lists approximately 550,000 distinct CDR3 sequences. The V and J genes are TRBV12-3 or TRBV12-4 and TRBJ2-6; TCRdb selects TRBD2, and the lack of DNA leaves this call unchecked. The sequenced sample consisted of blood T cells: a sorted CD56 or NKG2C T cell subset, CD4+ or CD8+ T cells, or bulk PBMC T cells (not recorded which). The clonotype originates from a man aged 18 to 29 in good health. CDR3 sequence: CASRFGAGPSGANVLTF.